One and the same sample provided the 9 T cell receptor beta chains below, sequenced in a study of post-analysis software for immune sequencing data. Study-wide findings and caveats: Patients carried roughly 5 TRBV segments more frequently than controls did, and TRBV5-6, TRBV5-1 and TRBV20-1 were among them.

No antigen is known for these receptors. Unique molecular identifiers had been added to the TCR beta cDNA libraries. MiXCR, applied by TCRdb to the PCR reads, yields one record per CDR3 protein. The table records 750,000 to 950,000 distinct CDR3 sequences, about 43% of them present only once. The sequenced sample consisted of blood. The receptors here all came from a girl aged 5 to 17 with multiple sclerosis.

This clonotype was found a few times. The J gene is TRBJ1-2, the V gene TRBV24-1; possible D gene TRBD1, 6 bases. Germline lookup yields CDR1 KGHDR and CDR2 SFDVKD. The CDR3 totals 15 residues. Trimming pared 3 bases from V and 4 bases from J, leaving 14 bases between. CDR3 DNA: TGTGCCACCAGTGATGCCAGGGGTTCGGTCTATGGCTACACCTTC. As protein: CATSDARGSVYGYTF.

CDR3 residues: CASRPGNSYNEQFF. The CDR3 DNA reads as TGCGCCAGCCGGCCGGGAAACTCCTACAATGAGCAGTTCTTC. The rearrangement uses TRBV5-1 and TRBJ2-1; a possible D gene is TRBD2 (5 bases). Per the germline V gene, CDR1 is SGHRS and CDR2 is YFSETQ. There are 14 residues in the CDR3. Trimming left V 7 bases short and J 0 bases short, with 11 bases between.

The V call is TRBV5-1, the J call TRBJ2-1; 7 positions match TRBD2. Germline V gene data show CDR1 as SGHRS and CDR2 as YFSETQ. V shed 7 bases and J 2 bases; nucleotides not matched to a gene: 6. The CDR3 is 14 residues long. The CDR3 DNA is TGCGCCAGCGGGGTAGCGGGCCCCTACAATGAGCAGTTCTTC. It yields the protein CASGVAGPYNEQFF.

The chain couples TRBV7-2 to TRBJ1-1, with D perhaps matching TRBD1 (5 bases). This CDR3 comprises 15 residues. V dropped 5 bases and J dropped 11 bases, with 24 bases sitting between them. Looked up from germline, CDR1 is SGHTA and CDR2 is FQGNSA. CDR3 bases: TGTGCCAGCAGCGCCCGGACAAGCTCGGACCGCGCGGCTTTCTTT. Protein sequence: CASSARTSSDRAAFF.

This clonotype occurred a few times. The J gene is TRBJ2-7, the V gene TRBV4-1; D possibly corresponds to TRBD1 (6 bases). The CDR3 has 16 residues. Trimming left V 0 bases short and J 2 bases short, with 14 bases between. CDR1 is MGHRA and CDR2 is YSYEKL in the germline V gene. CDR3 protein: CASSQDPGTLTYEQYF. CDR3 bases: TGCGCCAGCAGCCAAGACCCCGGGACACTAACCTACGAGCAGTACTTC.

A note on this clonotype: One end of the junction is discordant with germline, which a read error may explain. DNA of the CDR3: TGTGCCAGCAGCGAAGAGTATAGCAATCAGCCCCAGCATTTT. It codes for CASSEEYSNQPQHF. The chain uses TRBV2 and TRBJ1-5; D is unclear. Germline V gene lookup returns CDR1 SNHLY and CDR2 FYNNEI. The CDR3 is made up of 14 amino acids.

The J gene is TRBJ1-1, the V gene TRBV29-1; D remains ambiguous. The CDR3 runs 13 residues. Germline-derived CDR1 and CDR2 are SQVTM and ANQGSEA. Trimming pared 6 bases from V and 0 bases from J, leaving 11 bases between. The CDR3 is CSVKRALNTEAFF. As DNA, the CDR3 is TGCAGCGTGAAGAGGGCCCTGAACACTGAAGCTTTCTTT.

The genes are TRBV5-1 and TRBJ1-1; 7 bases match TRBD1. CDR3 size: 14 residues. The J segment lost 10 bases and the V segment lost 4 bases, leaving 13 bases of the junction unmatched. Looked up from germline, CDR1 is SGHRS and CDR2 is YFSETQ. This CDR3 reads CASSEGQRGFGAFF. CDR3 coding DNA: TGCGCCAGCAGCGAGGGACAGCGGGGATTTGGAGCTTTCTTT.

This clonotype was seen more than once but under ten times. This rearrangement joins TRBV2 to TRBJ2-3, with D possibly being TRBD2 (6 bases). The CDR3 is 15 residues long. The germline V and J ends were trimmed by 1 base and 2 bases, with 10 bases remaining between them. Germline V gene lookup returns CDR1 SNHLY and CDR2 FYNNEI. In DNA form, the CDR3 reads TGTGCCAGCAGTGAAGAGGGACTCTTCACAGATACGCAGTATTTT. Encoded protein: CASSEEGLFTDTQYF.